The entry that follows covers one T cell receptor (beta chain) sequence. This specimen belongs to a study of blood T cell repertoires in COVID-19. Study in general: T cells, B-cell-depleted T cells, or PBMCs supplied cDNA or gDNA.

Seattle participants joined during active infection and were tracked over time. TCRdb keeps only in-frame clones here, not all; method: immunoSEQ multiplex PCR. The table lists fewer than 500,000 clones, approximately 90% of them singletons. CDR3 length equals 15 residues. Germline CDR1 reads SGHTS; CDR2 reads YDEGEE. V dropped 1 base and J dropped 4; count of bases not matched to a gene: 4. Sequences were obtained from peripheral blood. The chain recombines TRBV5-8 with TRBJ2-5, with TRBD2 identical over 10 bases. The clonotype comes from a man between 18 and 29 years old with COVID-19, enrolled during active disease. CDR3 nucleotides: TGTGCCAGCAGCTTGCCCGCTAGCGGGAGAGAGACCCAGTACTTC. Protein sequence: CASSLPASGRETQYF.